The clone carrying this TCR beta chain was seen ten or more times. Antigen: not known. This specimen comes from a study of CD8 T cells in ankylosing spondylitis. Overall study results and limits: Disease-associated clonotypes exhibited CD8+ identity and were relatively infrequent in peripheral blood. Ankylosing spondylitis blood appeared to carry a characteristic TCR beta motif of seven to nine highly homologous variants.

Trimming stripped 6 bases from V and 7 bases from J, with 19 bases between. This CDR3 has 15 amino acids. CDR1 and CDR2 from the germline V gene are DFQATT and SNEGSKA (reference sequence). The authors made TCR beta libraries by quantitative 5'-RACE with molecular barcodes. TCRdb itself ran the 5' RACE reads through MiXCR, one entry per CDR3 protein. The table has some 39,000 distinct CDR3 sequences, around an eighth seen once; the top ten hold about 30%. Sequenced: synovial fluid, either unsorted or a sorted T cell fraction (not recorded which). This rearrangement joins TRBV20-1 to TRBJ1-6; D not certain. This sequence originates from a male donor with ankylosing spondylitis. CDR3 region: CSALKVPVENSPLHF. CDR3 nucleotides: TGCAGTGCCCTGAAGGTACCCGTGGAGAATTCACCCCTCCACTTT.